Sequencing of this T cell receptor (beta chain) was carried out in a study of T cell changes during pregnancy in multiple sclerosis. CDR3 length: 14 residues. The germline V gene encodes CDR1 SNHLY and CDR2 FYNNEI. V was shortened by 4 bases and J by 2 bases, with 11 bases between the two germline ends. Data came from immunoSEQ multiplex PCR; TCRdb stores just in-frame clones and leaves some out. The data show around 100,000 clones, 85% to 95% seen once. The source material was peripheral blood, sampled after pregnancy. The rearrangement links TRBV2 to TRBJ1-1; a weak D match, TRBD1 (5 bases). The source of this sequence is a female donor with multiple sclerosis, enrolled in a pregnancy study. The CDR3 nucleotides are TGTGCCAGCAGTGCTAGGCAGGGTAACACTGAAGCTTTCTTT. Protein sequence: CASSARQGNTEAFF.